This note documents a single T cell receptor (beta chain) sequence. Its antigen remains unknown. The data are from a study of CD8 T cells in Susac syndrome. Patients with Susac syndrome met the recently defined diagnostic criteria for definite or probable disease. The study, taken as a whole, reports: The number of individuals included in the study's TCR sequencing and HLA analysis was acknowledged as relatively small. Clonal expansion of CD8+ cells in Susac peaked in TEMRA cells (and in active patients).

The RNA input was 0.5 to 1 ug, and it was reverse transcribed with random hexamers. TCRdb analysed the immunoSEQ multiplex PCR reads with MiXCR anew, one entry per CDR3 protein. The top ten clones hold roughly 0.17% of a sample with about 130,000 distinct CDR3 sequences, 95% of them seen once. Input material: CD8+ T cells from PBMCs. The receptor was derived from a human donor with Susac syndrome.

CDR3 DNA sequence: TGTGCCGCCCTCTTCGGGAATGAGCAGTTCTTC. It codes for CAALFGNEQFF. V gene TRBV6-5 combines with J gene TRBJ2-1; D remains ambiguous. The CDR3 spans 11 residues. The V gene lost 11 bases and the J gene lost 7 bases, with 12 bases spanning the gap. The germline CDR1 and CDR2 sequences are MNHEY and SVGAGI.